This T cell receptor (beta chain) was observed in a study of shared clonotypes between healthy human individuals. Overall study context: Donors, aged 18 to 49, were a couple of women and a few men. Per-donor plates numbered three CD4 naive, three CD4 memory, two CD8 naive and one CD8 memory. General study results and limits: Sharing of clonotypes among donors was expected to vary with sequencing depth. The study drew on few donors, limiting represented genetic and exposure-history diversity.

Concerning this clone itself: The antigen remains undetermined.

Method: immunoSEQ multiplex PCR; TCRdb's copy keeps in-frame clones and lacks some. The sample has about 1 million clones; around 75% are singletons. CDR1 SNHLY and CDR2 FYNNEI come from the germline V gene. The V gene end was trimmed by 6 bases and the J gene end by 1 base; junction bases not matched to a gene: 3. The CDR3 is 14 residues long. V gene TRBV2 combines with J gene TRBJ1-1, with TRBD1 matching over 9 bases. The TCR was taken from a young man in good health. Material for sequencing was memory CD4+ T cells sorted from blood. Subset described: CD45RA-negative fraction. The DNA of the CDR3 is TGTGCCAGCAGCGCGGGACAGGGGAACACTGAAGCTTTCTTT. As protein: CASSAGQGNTEAFF.